This T cell receptor (beta chain) was observed in a study of T cell clones after liver transplantation. About the research overall: Pre-transplant mixed lymphocyte reactions yielded third-party-reactive TCRbeta sequences as comparators for graft-donor-reactive sequences.

V trimming: 9 bases; J trimming: 5 bases; junction bases outside the gene matches: 9. This CDR3 has 15 residues. Germline V gene data show CDR1 as MDHEN and CDR2 as SYDVKM. Profiling relied on immunoSEQ multiplex PCR, and the TCRdb table lists in-frame clones only, not all of them. The sample contains tens of thousands of clones, approximately 80% of which appear only once. Sequenced material: CD4+ T cells from blood, taken roughly 50 months after liver transplant. This chain links TRBV28 with TRBJ1-4; 10 bases align to TRBD1. This TCR came from a human patient who received a liver transplant. Some T cells may have come from the graft donor. CDR3 sequence reads: CASRETGQGNEKLFF. In DNA, the CDR3 is TGTGCCAGTAGAGAGACGGGACAGGGGAATGAAAAACTGTTTTTT.